This T cell receptor beta chain originates from a study of blood T cell repertoires in COVID-19. As for the study in general: The cDNA or gDNA used as material had been derived from T cells, B-cell-depleted T cells, or PBMCs.

This CDR3 contains 15 residues. Losses at the gene ends were 4 bases for V and 8 bases for J; bases not matched to a gene: 7. CDR1 and CDR2 from the germline V gene are LGHNT and FRNRAP. Study processing details: Reference gene primer amplification in the assay estimated nucleated cell counts. The data were produced by immunoSEQ multiplex PCR, yet TCRdb's version contains in-frame clones alone and is incomplete. The V and J calls and clone size come from that table; D and trimming were worked out from the DNA. In the table there are some 200,000 clones, over 60% of which are singletons. The TCR originated in a woman between 70 and 85 years old with acute or convalescent COVID-19. The chain uses TRBV12-5 and TRBJ2-2; 10 bases fit TRBD2. Sequencing input: peripheral blood. CDR3 amino acids: CASGWTSGTLGELFF. The CDR3 DNA reads TGTGCTAGTGGTTGGACTAGCGGTACTTTGGGGGAGCTGTTTTTT.